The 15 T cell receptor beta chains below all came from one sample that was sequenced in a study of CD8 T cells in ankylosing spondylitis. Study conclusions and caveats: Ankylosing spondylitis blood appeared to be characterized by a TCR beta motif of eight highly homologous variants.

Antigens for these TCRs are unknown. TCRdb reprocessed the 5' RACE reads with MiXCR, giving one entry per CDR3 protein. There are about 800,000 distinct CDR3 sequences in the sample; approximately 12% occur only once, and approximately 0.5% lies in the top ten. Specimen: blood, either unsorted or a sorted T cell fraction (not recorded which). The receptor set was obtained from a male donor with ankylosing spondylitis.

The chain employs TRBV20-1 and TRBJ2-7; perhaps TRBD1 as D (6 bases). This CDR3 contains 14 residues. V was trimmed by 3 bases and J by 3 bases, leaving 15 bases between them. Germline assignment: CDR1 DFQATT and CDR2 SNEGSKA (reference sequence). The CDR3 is CSARRAGEFYEQYF. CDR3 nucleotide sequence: TGCAGTGCTAGGAGGGCAGGGGAGTTCTACGAGCAGTACTTC.

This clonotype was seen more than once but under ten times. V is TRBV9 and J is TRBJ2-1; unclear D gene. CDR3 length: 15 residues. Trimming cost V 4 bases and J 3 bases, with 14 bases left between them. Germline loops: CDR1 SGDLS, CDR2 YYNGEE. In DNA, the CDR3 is TGTGCCAGCAGCTGGACGGGTCAGATCTACAATGAGCAGTTCTTC. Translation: CASSWTGQIYNEQFF. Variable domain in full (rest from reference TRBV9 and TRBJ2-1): DSGVTQTPKHLITATGQRVTLRCSPRSGDLSVYWYQQSLDQGLQFLIQYYNGEERAKGNILERFSAQQFPDLHSELNLSSLELGDSALYFCASSWTGQIYNEQFFGPGTRLTVL.

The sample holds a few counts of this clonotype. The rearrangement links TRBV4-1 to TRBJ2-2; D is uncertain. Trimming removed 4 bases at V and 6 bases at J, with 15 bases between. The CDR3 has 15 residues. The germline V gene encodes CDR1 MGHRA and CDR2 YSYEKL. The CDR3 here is CASSRPLRGAGELFF. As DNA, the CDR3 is TGCGCCAGCAGCCGACCCCTTCGCGGAGCCGGGGAGCTGTTTTTT.

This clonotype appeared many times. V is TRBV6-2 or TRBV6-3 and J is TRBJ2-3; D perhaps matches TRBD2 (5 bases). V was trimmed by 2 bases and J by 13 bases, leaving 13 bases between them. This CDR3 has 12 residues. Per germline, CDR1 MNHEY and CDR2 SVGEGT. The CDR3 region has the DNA TGTGCCAGCAGTTACCGACGGGATAGGGAGTATTTT. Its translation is CASSYRRDREYF.

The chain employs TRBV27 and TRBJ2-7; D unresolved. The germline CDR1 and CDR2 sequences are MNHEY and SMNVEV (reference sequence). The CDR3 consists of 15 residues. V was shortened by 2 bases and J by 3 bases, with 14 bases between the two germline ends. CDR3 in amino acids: CASSLIGKTVYEQYF. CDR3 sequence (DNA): TGTGCCAGCAGTTTAATAGGCAAGACGGTCTACGAGCAGTACTTC.

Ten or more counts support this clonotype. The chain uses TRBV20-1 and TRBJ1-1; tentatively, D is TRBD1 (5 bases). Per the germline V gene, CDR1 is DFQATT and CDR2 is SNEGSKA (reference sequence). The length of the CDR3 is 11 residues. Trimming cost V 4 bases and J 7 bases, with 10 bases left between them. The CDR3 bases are TGCAGTGCTACGGGGGGGATTGAAGCTTTCTTT. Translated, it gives CSATGGIEAFF.

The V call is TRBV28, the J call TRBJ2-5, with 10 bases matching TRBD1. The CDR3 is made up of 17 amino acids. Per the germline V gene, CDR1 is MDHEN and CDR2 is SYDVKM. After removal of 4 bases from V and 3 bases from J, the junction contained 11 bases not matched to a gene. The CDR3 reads CASSSKRQGAGKETQYF. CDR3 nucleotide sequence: TGTGCCAGCAGTTCTAAGAGACAGGGGGCAGGGAAAGAGACCCAGTACTTC. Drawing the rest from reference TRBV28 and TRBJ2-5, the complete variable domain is DVKVTQSSRYLVKRTGEKVFLECVQDMDHENMFWYRQDPGLGLRLIYFSYDVKMKEKGDIPEGYSVSREKKERFSLILESASTNQTSMYLCASSSKRQGAGKETQYFGPGTRLLVL.

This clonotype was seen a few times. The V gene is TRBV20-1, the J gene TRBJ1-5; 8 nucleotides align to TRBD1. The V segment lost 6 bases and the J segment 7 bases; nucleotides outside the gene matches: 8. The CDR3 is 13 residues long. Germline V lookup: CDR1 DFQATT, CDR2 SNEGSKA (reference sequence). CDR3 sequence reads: CSARTGMGQPQHF. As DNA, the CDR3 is TGCAGTGCCAGGACAGGGATGGGGCAGCCCCAGCATTTT.

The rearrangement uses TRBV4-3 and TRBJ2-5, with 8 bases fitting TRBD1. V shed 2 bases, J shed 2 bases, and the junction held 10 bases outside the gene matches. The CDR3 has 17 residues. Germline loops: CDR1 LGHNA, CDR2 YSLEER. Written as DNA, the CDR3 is TGCGCCAGCAGCCAAACTATGGCAGGGGGCCCGCAAGAGACCCAGTACTTC. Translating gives CASSQTMAGGPQETQYF.

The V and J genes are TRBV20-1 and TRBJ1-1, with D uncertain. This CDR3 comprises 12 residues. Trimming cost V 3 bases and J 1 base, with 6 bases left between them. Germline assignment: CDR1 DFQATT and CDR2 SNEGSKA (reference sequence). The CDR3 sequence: CSASKPNTEAFF. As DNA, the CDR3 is TGCAGTGCTAGCAAACCGAACACTGAAGCTTTCTTT.

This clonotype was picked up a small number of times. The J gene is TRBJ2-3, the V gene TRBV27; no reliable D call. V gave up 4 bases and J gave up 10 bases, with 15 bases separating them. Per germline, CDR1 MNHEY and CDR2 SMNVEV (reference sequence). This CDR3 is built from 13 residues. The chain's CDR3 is CASSSYVLGAQYF. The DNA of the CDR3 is TGTGCCAGCAGTTCCTACGTTCTTGGGGCGCAGTATTTT.

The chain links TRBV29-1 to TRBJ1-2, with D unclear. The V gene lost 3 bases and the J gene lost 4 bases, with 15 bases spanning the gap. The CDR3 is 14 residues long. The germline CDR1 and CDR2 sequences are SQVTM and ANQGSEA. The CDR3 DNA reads TGCAGCGTTGAGAGGAGCTACCGTATCTATGGCTACACCTTC. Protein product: CSVERSYRIYGYTF.

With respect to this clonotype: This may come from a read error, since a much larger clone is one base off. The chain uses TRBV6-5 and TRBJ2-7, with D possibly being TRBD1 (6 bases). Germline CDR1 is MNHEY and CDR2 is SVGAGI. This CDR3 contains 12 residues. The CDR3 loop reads CASRKQGYEQHF. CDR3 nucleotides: TGTGCCAGCAGGAAGCAGGGGTACGAGCAGCACTTC.

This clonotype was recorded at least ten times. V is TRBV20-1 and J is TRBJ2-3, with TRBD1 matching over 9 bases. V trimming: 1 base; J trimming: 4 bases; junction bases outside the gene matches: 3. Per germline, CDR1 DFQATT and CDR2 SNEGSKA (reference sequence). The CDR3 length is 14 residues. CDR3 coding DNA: TGCAGTGCTAGAGGGGACAGGGTTCCAGATACGCAGTATTTT. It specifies CSARGDRVPDTQYF.

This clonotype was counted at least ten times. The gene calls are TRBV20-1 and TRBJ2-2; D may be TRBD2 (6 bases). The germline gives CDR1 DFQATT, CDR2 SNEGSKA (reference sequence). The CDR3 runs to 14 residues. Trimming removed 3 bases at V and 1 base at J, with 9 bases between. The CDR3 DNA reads TGCAGTGCTAGGGGACTTCTGAACACCGGGGAGCTGTTTTTT. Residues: CSARGLLNTGELFF.